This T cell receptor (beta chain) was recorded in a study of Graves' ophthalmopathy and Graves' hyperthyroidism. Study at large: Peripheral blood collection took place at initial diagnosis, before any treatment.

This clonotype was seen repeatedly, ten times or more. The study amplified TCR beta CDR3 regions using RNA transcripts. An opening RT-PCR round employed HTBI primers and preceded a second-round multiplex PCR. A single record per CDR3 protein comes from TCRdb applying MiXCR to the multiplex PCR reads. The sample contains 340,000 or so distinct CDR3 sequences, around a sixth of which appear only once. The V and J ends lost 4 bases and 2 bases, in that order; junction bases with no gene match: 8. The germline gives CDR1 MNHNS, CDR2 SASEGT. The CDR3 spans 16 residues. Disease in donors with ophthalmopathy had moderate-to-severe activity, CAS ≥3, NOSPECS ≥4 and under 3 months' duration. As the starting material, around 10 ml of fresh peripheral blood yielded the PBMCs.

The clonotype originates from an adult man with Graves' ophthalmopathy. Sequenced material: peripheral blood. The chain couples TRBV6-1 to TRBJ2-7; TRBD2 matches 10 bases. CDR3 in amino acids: CASSVGLAEITYEQYF. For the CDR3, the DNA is TGTGCCAGCAGTGTAGGACTAGCGGAGATAACCTACGAGCAGTACTTC.